Below, 29 T cell receptor beta chains from the same sample are listed, as sequenced in a study of tumor and adjacent non-tumor tissue in lung cancer. RNA was extracted from bulk tissue without any cell sorting. The library came from three nested PCR rounds adapted from ARM-PCR protocols. TCRdb processed the multiplex PCR reads anew with MiXCR; each CDR3 protein has one entry. This table has roughly 81,000 distinct CDR3 sequences, 55% to 70% appearing once. The material sequenced was lung tumor tissue. The receptors derive from a woman in her seventies with non-small cell lung cancer.

This clonotype is a singleton in its sample. At one end the junction does not follow the germline gene, possibly because of a read error. The chain carries TRBV6-5 and TRBJ1-3; no clear D gene. The CDR3 is made up of 15 amino acids. Looked up from germline, CDR1 is MNHEY and CDR2 is SVGAGI. CDR3 DNA sequence: TGTGCCAGGAGTTACTCAGCAGCTGACCGAAACACCATATATTTT. It codes for CARSYSAADRNTIYF.

This clonotype occurred once. It may be a read error: a sequence one base away is much more abundant. The V and J genes are TRBV20-1 and TRBJ2-1; TRBD2 matches 8 bases. Germline CDR1 reads DFQATT; CDR2 reads SNEGSKA (reference sequence). This CDR3 comprises 14 residues. With 6 bases clipped from V and 3 bases from J, the junction kept 7 bases outside the gene matches. The CDR3 coding sequence is TGCAGTGCCGGGGGGACTAGGGGCTACAATGAGCAGTTCTTC. This sequence encodes CSAGGTRGYNEQFF.

This sequence joins TRBV20-1 and TRBJ2-2; 7 nucleotides align to TRBD2. This CDR3 spans 16 amino acids. J lost 1 base, V lost 5 bases, and 10 bases had no gene match. CDR1 and CDR2 from the germline V gene are DFQATT and SNEGSKA (reference sequence). The CDR3 nucleotides are TGCAGTGCTTATTCAAGTGGCGGGAGGAACACCGGGGAGCTGTTTTTT. This encodes CSAYSSGGRNTGELFF.

Comment on this clonotype: The conserved phenylalanine or tryptophan normally closing the CDR3 is absent here, so this likely arose from a read error. This sequence joins TRBV29-1 and TRBJ1-4, with 10 bases aligning to TRBD1. The CDR3 spans 14 residues. Germline CDR1 SQVTM, CDR2 ANQGSEA. The CDR3 here is CSVGQGGTNKKLFL. The CDR3 DNA reads TGCAGCGTCGGACAGGGGGGAACTAATAAAAAACTGTTTCTT.

Only a few counts were recorded for this clonotype. A read error may be the cause here, since a much bigger clone is one base away. This chain uses TRBV5-4 with TRBJ2-5, with unresolved D. CDR1 SGHNT and CDR2 YYREEE come from the germline V gene (reference sequence). The V and J ends lost 0 bases and 0 bases respectively, with 12 bases between them. The CDR3 contains 16 residues. The CDR3 protein is CASSLEARADQETQYF. The CDR3 region has the DNA TGTGCCAGCAGCTTGGAGGCTCGGGCAGACCAAGAGACCCAGTACTTC.

This clonotype was seen a handful of times. Compared with germline, one end of the junction differs, possibly owing to a read error. The V call is TRBV7-8, the J call TRBJ2-5, with unresolved D. CDR1 SGHVS and CDR2 FQNEAQ come from the germline V gene. The CDR3 is 14 residues long. CDR3 DNA: TGTGCCAGTAGCTTACCTGGGTCCGCTGGGACCCAGTACTTC. Its translation: CASSLPGSAGTQYF.

This clonotype was counted between two and nine times. This clone may be a read error of a much larger clone one base away. V and J are TRBV14 and TRBJ1-5; no reliable D call. CDR1 is SGHDN and CDR2 is FVKESK in the germline V gene. The CDR3 consists of 12 residues. Trimming took off 3 bases at V and 9 bases at J, with 9 bases between the two ends. The CDR3 loop is CASSQILGPQHF. CDR3 coding DNA: TGTGCCAGCAGCCAGATCCTTGGGCCCCAGCATTTT.

This clonotype was picked up many times. DNA for the CDR3: TGTGCCAGCAGTTACAACCTAGCGGGAGAGAGCTCCTACAATGAGCAGTTCTTC. It codes for CASSYNLAGESSYNEQFF. The gene calls are TRBV6-6 and TRBJ2-1, with 10 bases matching TRBD2. In germline, CDR1 is MNHNY, CDR2 SVGAGI (reference sequence). Trimming cost V 2 bases and J 0 bases; bases outside gene matches: 7. The CDR3 covers 18 residues.

This clonotype has just a few counts. The rearrangement uses TRBV7-9 and TRBJ1-5, with unresolved D. The CDR3 is made up of 13 amino acids. With 1 base removed from V and 4 bases from J, the gap between germline ends came to 5 bases. Germline V CDR1 and CDR2: SEHNR, FQNEAQ (reference sequence). CDR3 loop: CASSLGQNQPQHF. The CDR3 coding sequence is TGTGCCAGCAGCTTAGGCCAAAATCAGCCCCAGCATTTT.

A remark on this clonotype: One end of the junction does not line up with germline, which may come from a read error. The CDR3 here is CNARQGASPRCYF. For the CDR3, the DNA is TGCAACGCAAGACAGGGGGCTAGTCCTCGATGCTACTTC. This sequence joins TRBV29-1 and TRBJ1-2, with 10 bases that match TRBD1. In germline, CDR1 is SQVTM, CDR2 ANQGSEA. The CDR3 sequence is 13 residues long.

For this clonotype: This is likely a read error, given that the CDR3 carries no conserved phenylalanine or tryptophan at its end. The chain has TRBV11-2 and TRBJ2-1, with 10 bases lining up with TRBD2. The CDR3 runs to 15 residues. CDR1 is SGHAT and CDR2 is FQNNGV in the germline V gene. Here the CDR3 DNA reads TGTGTCAGCTCTTATGTAGCGGGAGGTAGCTTTGAGCAGTTCCTC. Its translation is CVSSYVAGGSFEQFL.

On this clonotype itself: Given a much more abundant clone one base away, this may be a read error. It is likely a read error, because the conserved phenylalanine at the end of the CDR3 is missing. V is TRBV5-4 and J is TRBJ1-2; 8 bases map to TRBD1. Germline CDR1 reads SGHNT; CDR2 reads YYREEE (reference sequence). J gave up 2 bases and V 5 bases, and 11 bases lay outside the gene matches. CDR3 size: 16 residues. The CDR3 loop is CASSMRGTGLNYGYTS. The CDR3 bases are TGTGCCAGCAGTATGAGGGGGACAGGTTTGAACTATGGCTACACCTCC.

This clonotype was detected once. Germline is not matched at one junction end, which may reflect a read error. The rearrangement links TRBV10-3 to TRBJ2-1; 8 nucleotides agree with TRBD2. This CDR3 spans 15 amino acids. Germline V gene sequence: CDR1 ENHRY, CDR2 SYGVKD. The DNA of the CDR3 is TGTGTCATCAGCGTCGAGCGGGAGTCGAACAATGAGCGGTTCTTC. Amino acid sequence: CVISVERESNNERFF.

The J gene is TRBJ2-3, the V gene TRBV28, with unresolved D. The CDR3 covers 15 residues. Germline V lookup: CDR1 MDHEN, CDR2 SYDVKM. V was trimmed by 5 bases and J by 1 base, leaving 13 bases between them. In DNA, the CDR3 is TGTGCCAGCAGTAGCAGGTCCGCACGCACAGATACGCAGTATTTT. Protein product: CASSSRSARTDTQYF.

Worth noting for this clonotype: Mismatch with germline at one junction end may stem from a read error. V usage is TRBV4-2 and J usage is TRBJ2-1, with 11 bases fitting TRBD2. CDR3 size: 16 residues. The germline CDR1 and CDR2 sequences are LGHNA and YNFKEQ. The CDR3 sequence: CASSQGLAGGYNEQSF. DNA of the CDR3: TGTGCCAGCAGCCAAGGGCTAGCGGGGGGCTACAATGAGCAGTCCTTC.

Points on this clonotype: Compared with germline, one end of the junction differs, possibly owing to a read error. The CDR3 reads CAIRRLTGELLF. The CDR3 DNA reads TGTGCCATCAGGAGGCTAACCGGGGAGCTGTTGTTT. The chain is built from TRBV10-3 and TRBJ2-2; weak D call: TRBD2 (5 bases). Germline V lookup: CDR1 ENHRY, CDR2 SYGVKD. The CDR3 runs to 12 residues.

This clonotype was counted only a few times. The gene calls are TRBV19 and TRBJ2-7; 8 nucleotides align to TRBD2. The CDR3 covers 15 residues. Germline V gene lookup returns CDR1 LNHDA and CDR2 SQIVND (reference sequence). V lost 8 bases, J lost 0 bases, and 9 bases stayed unmatched. The CDR3 DNA sequence: TGTGCCAGTGCCCGAGCTAGCGGGCCCTCCTACGAGCAGTACTTC. It specifies CASARASGPSYEQYF.

Regarding this clonotype: A junction boundary mismatches the germline segment, possibly from a read error. This chain connects TRBV10-1 to TRBJ2-5; 7 bases line up with TRBD1. This CDR3 spans 16 amino acids. Germline V gives CDR1 WNHNN, CDR2 SYGVQD (reference sequence). CDR3 nucleotides: TGCGCCAGCAGTGAGCTTGGAACAGGGGAACAAGAGACCCGGTACTTC. This gives the protein CASSELGTGEQETRYF.

On this clonotype: The germline gene is not matched at one end of the junction; a read error may be the cause. This sequence joins TRBV6-6 and TRBJ2-7; TRBD2 agrees at 9 bases. The CDR3 is 14 amino acids. Germline CDR1 reads MNHNY; CDR2 reads SVGAGI (reference sequence). In DNA form, the CDR3 reads TGTGTCAGCAGTAACCCGGCGGGGGGGTTTGAGCAGTACTTC. This encodes CVSSNPAGGFEQYF.

Turning to this clonotype: Relative to the germline gene, one junction end is altered; a read error may explain this. The chain has TRBV4-1 and TRBJ2-3, with D possibly matching TRBD1 (6 bases). Germline V CDR1 and CDR2: MGHRA, YSYEKL. The CDR3 runs 17 residues. The CDR3 is CARSQTRLTGPSDTQYF. CDR3 in DNA: TGCGCCAGAAGCCAAACCAGGTTGACAGGACCGTCGGATACGCAGTATTTT.

This clonotype showed up just once. The chain combines TRBV9 with TRBJ2-1; D remains ambiguous. The CDR3 runs 14 residues. V was shortened by 4 bases and J by 7 bases, with 15 bases between the two germline ends. The germline gives CDR1 SGDLS, CDR2 YYNGEE. In DNA, the CDR3 is TGTGCCAGCAGCCCCCATGGTGATCTTAATGAGCAGTTCTTC. Translation gives CASSPHGDLNEQFF.

Concerning this clonotype: Compared with germline, one end of the junction differs, possibly owing to a read error. The V call is TRBV12-3 or TRBV12-4, the J call TRBJ1-5; D perhaps matches TRBD1 (6 bases). The CDR3 consists of 16 residues. CDR3 amino acids: CVSTAKTGGVNQPQHF. The CDR3 DNA reads TGTGTCAGCACTGCAAAGACGGGGGGCGTTAATCAGCCCCAGCATTTT.

For this clonotype: One end of the junction is discordant with germline, which a read error may explain. The gene calls are TRBV10-2 and TRBJ1-1; no clear D gene. The CDR3 totals 15 residues. Germline V gives CDR1 WSHSY, CDR2 SAAADI. The CDR3 sequence: CDSSELSILNTEAFF. CDR3 sequence (DNA): TGCGACAGCAGTGAGTTGAGCATTCTGAACACTGAAGCTTTCTTT.

Remarks on this clonotype: A much larger clone lies one base from this, so it may be a read error. As DNA, the CDR3 is TGTGCCAGCAGTTTTAGCAGTATGTCGCCTAATGTAAAACTGTTTTTT. It translates to CASSFSSMSPNVKLFF. The chain employs TRBV28 and TRBJ1-4; unclear D gene. This CDR3 has 16 amino acids. Germline CDR1 is MDHEN and CDR2 is SYDVKM.

In regard to this clonotype: Because it lacks the conserved phenylalanine or tryptophan at the end, this CDR3 is likely a read error. No DNA is shown, since the ends of the CDR3 on it are uncertain; the CDR3 is the one TCRdb lists. V and J are TRBV4-1 and TRBJ2-1; TRBD1 reflects the table's D call only, with no check against the DNA. The CDR3 sequence runs 15 residues, both termini included. CDR1 MGHRA and CDR2 YSYEKL come from the germline V gene. CDR3: CASSQAGTEYNERFL.

The chain has TRBV6-6 and TRBJ2-3; perhaps D is TRBD1 or TRBD2 (5 bases each). In germline, CDR1 is MNHNY, CDR2 SVGAGI (reference sequence). V lost 6 bases and J 2 bases, leaving 15 bases between the germline ends. The CDR3 extends over 15 amino acids. CDR3 DNA sequence: TGTGCCAGCAGCTACCGAGGGGCTCACACAGATACGCAGTATTTT. It codes for CASSYRGAHTDTQYF.

On this clonotype: A read error is likely, as this CDR3 ends without the conserved phenylalanine or tryptophan. The chain uses TRBV10-3 and TRBJ2-5; D gene uncertain. The CDR3 totals 14 residues. The germline V gene encodes CDR1 ENHRY and CDR2 SYGVKD. The CDR3 bases are TGTGCCATTAGTGAGTCGGCTAACCAAGAGACCCAGTACCTC. Residues: CAISESANQETQYL.

V and J are TRBV11-1 and TRBJ2-1; D is possibly TRBD2 (6 bases). CDR1 and CDR2 from the germline V gene are SGHAT and FQDESV (reference sequence). Trimming took off 1 base at V and 8 bases at J, with 18 bases between the two ends. CDR3 length: 16 amino acids. The CDR3 sequence is CASSLEGVGGVDEQFF. The CDR3 nucleotides are TGTGCCAGCAGCTTAGAAGGAGTGGGAGGTGTTGATGAGCAGTTCTTC.

This clonotype appeared many times. The rearrangement links TRBV28 to TRBJ1-1; TRBD1 is a possible D gene (5 bases). Germline V lookup: CDR1 MDHEN, CDR2 SYDVKM. Trimming took 0 bases from V and 3 from J, leaving 11 bases between them. The CDR3 totals 15 residues. CDR3 protein: CASSLWSGGYTEAFF. DNA for the CDR3: TGTGCCAGCAGTTTATGGTCGGGGGGGTACACTGAAGCTTTCTTT.